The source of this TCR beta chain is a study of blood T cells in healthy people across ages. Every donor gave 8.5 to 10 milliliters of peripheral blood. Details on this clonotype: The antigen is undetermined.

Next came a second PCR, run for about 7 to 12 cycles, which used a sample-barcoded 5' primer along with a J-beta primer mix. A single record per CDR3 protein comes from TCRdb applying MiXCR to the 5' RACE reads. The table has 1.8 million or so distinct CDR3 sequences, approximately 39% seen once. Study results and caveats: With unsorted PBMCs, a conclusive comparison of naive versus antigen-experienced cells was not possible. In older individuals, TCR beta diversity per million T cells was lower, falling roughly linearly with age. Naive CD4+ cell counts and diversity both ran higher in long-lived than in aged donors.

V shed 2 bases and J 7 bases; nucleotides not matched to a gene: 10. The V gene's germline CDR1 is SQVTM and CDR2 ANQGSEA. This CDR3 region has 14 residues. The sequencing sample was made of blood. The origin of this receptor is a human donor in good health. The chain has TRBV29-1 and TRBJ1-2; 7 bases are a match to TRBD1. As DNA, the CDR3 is TGCAGCGTTGAATTAGAGGGGGCGCCGCGTGGCTACACCTTC. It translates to CSVELEGAPRGYTF.